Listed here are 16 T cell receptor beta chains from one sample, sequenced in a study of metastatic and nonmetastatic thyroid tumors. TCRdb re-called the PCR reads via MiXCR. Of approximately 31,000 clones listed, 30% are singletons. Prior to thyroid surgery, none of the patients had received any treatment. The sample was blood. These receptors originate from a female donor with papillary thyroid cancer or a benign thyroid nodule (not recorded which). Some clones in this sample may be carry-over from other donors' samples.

Here the CDR3 DNA reads TGTGCCAGCCACGAGCCGTGGCGCCCCAACTATGGCTACACCTTC. Protein sequence: CASHEPWRPNYGYTF. V gene TRBV19 combines with J gene TRBJ1-2; D unresolved. Trimming removed 9 bases from V and 2 bases from J, with 19 bases in between. The CDR3 has 15 residues. Per the germline V gene, CDR1 is LNHDA and CDR2 is SQIVND (reference sequence).

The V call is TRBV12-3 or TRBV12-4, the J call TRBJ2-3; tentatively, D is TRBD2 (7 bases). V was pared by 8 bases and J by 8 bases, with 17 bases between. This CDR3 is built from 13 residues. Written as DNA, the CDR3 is TGTGCCAGCGGGACGAGGGGGGGCGGTACGCAGTATTTT. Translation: CASGTRGGGTQYF.

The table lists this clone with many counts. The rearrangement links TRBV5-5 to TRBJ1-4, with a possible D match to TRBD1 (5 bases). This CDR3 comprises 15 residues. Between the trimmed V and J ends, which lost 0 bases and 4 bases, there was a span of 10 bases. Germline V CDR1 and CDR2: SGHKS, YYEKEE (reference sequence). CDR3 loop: CASSLGGQGNEKLFF. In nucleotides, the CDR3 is TGTGCCAGCAGCTTGGGAGGCCAGGGTAATGAAAAACTGTTTTTT.

The DNA for the CDR3 is TGTGCCAGCAGTTACTCTGCCCAGGGGCATAGCAATCAGCCCCAGCATTTT. Translating it yields CASSYSAQGHSNQPQHF. This chain uses TRBV6-2 or TRBV6-3 with TRBJ1-5; D perhaps matches TRBD1 (6 bases). CDR1 is MNHEY and CDR2 is SVGEGT in the germline V gene. Trimming took 0 bases from V and 0 from J, leaving 12 bases between them. This CDR3 comprises 17 residues.

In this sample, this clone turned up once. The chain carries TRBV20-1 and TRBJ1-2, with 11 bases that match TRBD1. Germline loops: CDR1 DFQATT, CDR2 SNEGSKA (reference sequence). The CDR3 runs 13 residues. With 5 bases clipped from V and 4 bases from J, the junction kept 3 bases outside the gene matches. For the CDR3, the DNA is TGCAGTGCTTGGACAGGGGGCATCTATGGCTACACCTTC. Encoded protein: CSAWTGGIYGYTF.

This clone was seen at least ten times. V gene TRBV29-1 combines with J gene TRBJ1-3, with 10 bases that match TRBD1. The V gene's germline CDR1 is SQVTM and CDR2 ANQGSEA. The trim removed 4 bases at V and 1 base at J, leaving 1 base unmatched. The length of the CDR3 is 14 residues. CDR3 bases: TGCAGCGTTGGGGGACAGGGGTCTGGAAACACCATATATTTT. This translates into CSVGGQGSGNTIYF.

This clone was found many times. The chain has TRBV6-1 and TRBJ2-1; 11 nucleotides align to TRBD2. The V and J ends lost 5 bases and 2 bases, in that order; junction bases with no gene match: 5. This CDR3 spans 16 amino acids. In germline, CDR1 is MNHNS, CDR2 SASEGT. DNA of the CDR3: TGTGCCAGCAGTCAAACTAGCGGGAGTACCTACAATGAGCAGTTCTTC. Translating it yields CASSQTSGSTYNEQFF.

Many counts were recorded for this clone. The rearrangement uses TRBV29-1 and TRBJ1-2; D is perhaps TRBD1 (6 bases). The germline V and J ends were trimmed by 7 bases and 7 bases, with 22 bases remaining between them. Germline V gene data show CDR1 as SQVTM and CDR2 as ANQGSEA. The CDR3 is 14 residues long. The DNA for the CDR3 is TGCAGCGGTGCCCAGGGGACGGCTACTGGTGGCTACACCTTC. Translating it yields CSGAQGTATGGYTF. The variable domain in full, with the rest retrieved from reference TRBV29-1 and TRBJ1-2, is SAVISQKPSRDICQRGTSLTIQCQVDSQVTMMFWYRQQPGQSLTLIATANQGSEATYESGFVIDKFPISRPNLTFSTLTVSNMSPEDSSIYLCSGAQGTATGGYTFGSGTRLTVV.

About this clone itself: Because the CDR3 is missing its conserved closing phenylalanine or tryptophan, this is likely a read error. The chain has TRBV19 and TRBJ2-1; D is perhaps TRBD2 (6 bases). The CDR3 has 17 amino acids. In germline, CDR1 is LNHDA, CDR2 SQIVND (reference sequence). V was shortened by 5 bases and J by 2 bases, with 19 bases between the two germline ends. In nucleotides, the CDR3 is TGTGCCAGTAGTGGGATTGTAGGAGGGCAGACCTACAATGAGCAGTTCCTC. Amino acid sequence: CASSGIVGGQTYNEQFL.

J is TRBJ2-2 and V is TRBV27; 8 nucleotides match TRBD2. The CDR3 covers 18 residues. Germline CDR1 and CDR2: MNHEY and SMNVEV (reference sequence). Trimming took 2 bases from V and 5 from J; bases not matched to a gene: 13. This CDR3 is CASSLRPLASGYTGELFF. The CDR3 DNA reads TGTGCCAGCAGTTTACGTCCCCTAGCTAGCGGGTATACCGGGGAGCTGTTTTTT.

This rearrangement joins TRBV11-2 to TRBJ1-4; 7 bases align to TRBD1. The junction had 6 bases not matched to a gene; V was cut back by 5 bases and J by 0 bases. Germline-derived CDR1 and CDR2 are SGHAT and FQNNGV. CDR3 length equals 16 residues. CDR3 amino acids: CASSAQGGSTNEKLFF. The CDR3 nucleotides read TGTGCCAGCAGCGCTCAGGGGGGATCAACTAATGAAAAACTGTTTTTT. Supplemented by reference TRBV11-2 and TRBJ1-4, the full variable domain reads EAGVAQSPRYKIIEKRQSVAFWCNPISGHATLYWYQQILGQGPKLLIQFQNNGVVDDSQLPKDRFSAERLKGVDSTLKIQPAKLEDSAVYLCASSAQGGSTNEKLFFGSGTQLSVL.

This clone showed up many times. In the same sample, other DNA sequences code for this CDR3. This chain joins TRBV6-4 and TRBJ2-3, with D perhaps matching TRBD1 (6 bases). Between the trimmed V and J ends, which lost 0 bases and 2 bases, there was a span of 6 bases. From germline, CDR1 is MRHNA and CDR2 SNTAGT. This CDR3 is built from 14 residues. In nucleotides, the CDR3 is TGTGCCAGCAGTGACTCGGGGGCCACAGATACGCAGTATTTT. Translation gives CASSDSGATDTQYF.

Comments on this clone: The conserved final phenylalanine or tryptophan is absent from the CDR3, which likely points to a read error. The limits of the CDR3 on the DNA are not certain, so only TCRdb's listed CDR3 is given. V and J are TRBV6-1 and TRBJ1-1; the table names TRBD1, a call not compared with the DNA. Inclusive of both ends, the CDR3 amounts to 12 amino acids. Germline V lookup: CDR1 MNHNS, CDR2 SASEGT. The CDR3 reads CASRTGNTAAFV.

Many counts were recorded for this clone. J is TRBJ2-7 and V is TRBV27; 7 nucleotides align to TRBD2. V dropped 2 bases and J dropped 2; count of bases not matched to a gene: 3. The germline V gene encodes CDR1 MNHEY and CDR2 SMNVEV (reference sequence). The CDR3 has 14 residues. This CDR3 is CASSLDGLAYEQYF. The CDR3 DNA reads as TGTGCCAGCAGTTTAGACGGACTAGCCTACGAGCAGTACTTC.

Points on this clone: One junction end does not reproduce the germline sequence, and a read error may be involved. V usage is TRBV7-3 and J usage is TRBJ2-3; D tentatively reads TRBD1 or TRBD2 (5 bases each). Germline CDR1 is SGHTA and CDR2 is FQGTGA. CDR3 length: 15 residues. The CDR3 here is CASIPGHGIVDTQYF. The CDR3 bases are TGTGCCAGCATTCCCGGACACGGGATTGTGGATACACAGTATTTT.

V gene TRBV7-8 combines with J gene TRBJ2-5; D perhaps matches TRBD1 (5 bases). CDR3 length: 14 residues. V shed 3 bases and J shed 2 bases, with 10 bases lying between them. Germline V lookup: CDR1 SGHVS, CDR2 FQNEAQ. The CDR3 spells CASSLDTLQETQYF. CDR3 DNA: TGTGCCAGCAGCTTGGACACCCTTCAAGAGACCCAGTACTTC.